Below, 2 T cell receptor beta chains from the same sample are listed, as sequenced in a study of blood T cell repertoires in COVID-19. TCRdb's table, derived via immunoSEQ multiplex PCR, lists solely in-frame clones and lacks some. The sample carries about 210,000 clones, 81% recorded once. Sequenced sample: PBMCs or T cells enriched from blood (not recorded which). The origin of the receptors is a woman in her fifties or sixties with acute COVID-19.

This clone was observed a single time. The chain combines TRBV7-8 with TRBJ2-3; a possible D gene is TRBD1 (5 bases). V was clipped by 3 bases and J by 4 bases, with 8 bases between them. CDR1 and CDR2 from the germline V gene are SGHVS and FQNEAQ. This CDR3 comprises 13 residues. CDR3 loop: CASSFGAADTQYF. CDR3 nucleotides: TGTGCCAGCAGCTTTGGGGCCGCAGATACGCAGTATTTT.

The CDR3 DNA reads TGTGCCAGTAGCCTGACCCCAGCGGGGGGATCAGATACGCAGTATTTT. As protein: CASSLTPAGGSDTQYF. V and J are TRBV19 and TRBJ2-3; 9 nucleotides align to TRBD2. V lost 6 bases to trimming and J lost 4 bases; unmatched junction nucleotides: 11. There are 16 residues in the CDR3. Germline loops: CDR1 LNHDA, CDR2 SQIVND (reference sequence).